Shown below are 19 T cell receptor beta chains from a single sample sequenced in a study of blood T cell repertoires in COVID-19. Clones were read by immunoSEQ multiplex PCR, and TCRdb kept only the in-frame ones, dropping some. The sample records under 200,000 clones, 86% being singletons. What was sequenced was PBMCs or T cells enriched from blood (not recorded which). These receptors came from a man between 35 and 55 years old with acute COVID-19.

The chain recombines TRBV10-3 with TRBJ2-7; 9 nucleotides match TRBD1. CDR1 is ENHRY, CDR2 SYGVKD, per germline. The CDR3 has 14 amino acids. The V segment lost 6 bases and the J segment 3 bases; nucleotides outside the gene matches: 6. The CDR3 here is CAIRWGQGIYEQYF. The CDR3 nucleotides read TGTGCCATCAGATGGGGACAGGGAATCTACGAGCAGTACTTC.

The chain has TRBV6-2 or TRBV6-3 and TRBJ2-7; TRBD2 agrees at 9 bases. V was clipped by 1 base and J by 3 bases; unmatched bases: 7. The CDR3 is 16 residues long. Germline CDR1 MNHEY, CDR2 SVGEGT. The CDR3 region is CASSYWRREGHYEQYF. The CDR3, as DNA: TGTGCCAGCAGTTACTGGAGGCGGGAGGGCCACTACGAGCAGTACTTC.

The chain is built from TRBV19 and TRBJ2-1, with TRBD2 identical over 13 bases. V was pared by 5 bases and J by 4 bases, with 17 bases of the junction left unmatched. The CDR3 consists of 20 residues. The germline gives CDR1 LNHDA, CDR2 SQIVND (reference sequence). For the CDR3, the DNA is TGTGCCAGTAGTGCCATCCGGGACAGAGGGACTAGCGGGGTTTACAATGAGCAGTTCTTC. Translated, it gives CASSAIRDRGTSGVYNEQFF.

This clone was picked up a small number of times. The same CDR3 arises from other DNA sequences in this sample as well. The chain uses TRBV5-1 and TRBJ2-3; D is uncertain. V lost 0 bases to trimming and J lost 5 bases, with 4 bases between them. CDR3 size: 12 residues. Germline CDR1 reads SGHRS; CDR2 reads YFSETQ. In DNA, the CDR3 is TGCGCCAGCAGCTTGGATCGAGATACGCAGTATTTT. This encodes CASSLDRDTQYF.

In its sample, this clone was seen a few times. The chain employs TRBV2 and TRBJ2-7, with TRBD1 identical over 8 bases. The CDR3 covers 13 residues. V shed 6 bases and J 6 bases; nucleotides not matched to a gene: 7. Germline V gene sequence: CDR1 SNHLY, CDR2 FYNNEI. This CDR3 reads CASRTGVTAEQYF. CDR3 bases: TGTGCCAGCAGGACAGGGGTAACGGCCGAGCAGTACTTC. The complete variable domain, with remaining parts taken from reference TRBV2 and TRBJ2-7, reads EPEVTQTPSHQVTQMGQEVILRCVPISNHLYFYWYRQILGQKVEFLVSFYNNEISEKSEIFDDQFSVERPDGSNFTLKIRSTKLEDSAMYFCASRTGVTAEQYFGPGTRLTVT.

This sequence joins TRBV4-2 and TRBJ2-1; 11 positions match TRBD2. The germline V gene has CDR1 LGHNA and CDR2 YNFKEQ. V lost 3 bases and J lost 7; bases outside the gene matches: 8. This CDR3 spans 16 amino acids. DNA of the CDR3: TGTGCCAGCAGCCAGAAACTAGCGGGAGTTGGAAATGAGCAGTTCTTC. This encodes CASSQKLAGVGNEQFF.

A note on this clone: The same CDR3 is also encoded by other DNA sequences in this sample. The rearrangement uses TRBV30 and TRBJ1-3; D is perhaps TRBD1 (5 bases). The germline CDR1 and CDR2 sequences are GTSNPN and SVGIG (reference sequence). V was trimmed by 5 bases and J by 0 bases, leaving 11 bases between them. This CDR3 contains 14 residues. The CDR3, as DNA: TGTGCCTGGGAAAGGGGCCGCTCTGGAAACACCATATATTTT. Translating gives CAWERGRSGNTIYF.

This chain links TRBV7-2 with TRBJ2-1; D remains unclear. The V end was cut by 1 base, the J end by 3 bases, with 4 bases between. Germline CDR1 and CDR2: SGHTA and FQGNSA. The CDR3 covers 13 residues. DNA for the CDR3: TGTGCCAGCAGCTTAGGCAGCTACAATGAGCAGTTCTTC. Its translation is CASSLGSYNEQFF. Based on the CDR3 plus reference TRBV7-2 and TRBJ2-1, the full variable domain is GAGVSQSPSNKVTEKGKDVELRCDPISGHTALYWYRQSLGQGLEFLIYFQGNSAPDKSGLPSDRFSAERTGGSVSTLTIQRTQQEDSAVYLCASSLGSYNEQFFGPGTRLTVL.

V is TRBV16 and J is TRBJ2-2; no clear D gene. This CDR3 spans 13 amino acids. With 4 bases removed from V and 6 bases from J, the gap between germline ends came to 9 bases. The germline CDR1 and CDR2 sequences are KGHSY and FQNENV. CDR3 sequence reads: CASSPRGAGELFF. For the CDR3, the DNA is TGTGCCAGCAGCCCTCGAGGCGCCGGGGAGCTGTTTTTT. The full variable domain, rest sourced from reference TRBV16 and TRBJ2-2, is GEEVAQTPKHLVRGEGQKAKLYCAPIKGHSYVFWYQQVLKNEFKFLISFQNENVFDETGMPKERFSAKCLPNSPCSLEIQATKLEDSAVYFCASSPRGAGELFFGEGSRLTVL.

The chain is built from TRBV5-6 and TRBJ2-1; 9 bases fit TRBD1. CDR3 length: 16 amino acids. V lost 0 bases to trimming and J lost 7 bases; unmatched junction nucleotides: 8. Germline V gene lookup returns CDR1 SGHDT and CDR2 YYEEEE. This CDR3 reads CASSLGFRDRVNEQFF. The CDR3 DNA reads as TGTGCCAGCAGCTTGGGTTTCCGGGACAGGGTTAATGAGCAGTTCTTC.

V usage is TRBV5-8 and J usage is TRBJ1-5; D uncertain. With 2 bases removed from V and 5 bases from J, the gap between germline ends came to 8 bases. The CDR3 extends over 13 amino acids. Per the germline V gene, CDR1 is SGHTS and CDR2 is YDEGEE. The CDR3 DNA sequence: TGTGCCAGCAGCTTATCAGTCTATCAGCCCCAGCATTTT. This gives the protein CASSLSVYQPQHF. Supplemented by reference TRBV5-8 and TRBJ1-5, the full variable domain reads EAGVTQSPTHLIKTRGQQATLRCSPISGHTSVYWYQQALGLGLQFLLWYDEGEERNRGNFPPRFSGRQFPNYSSELNVNALELEDSALYLCASSLSVYQPQHFGDGTRLSIL.

V usage is TRBV7-2 and J usage is TRBJ2-1; 8 bases align to TRBD2. Germline V gene lookup returns CDR1 SGHTA and CDR2 FQGNSA. The CDR3 loop spans 15 amino acids. V shed 1 base, J shed 5 bases, and the junction held 4 bases outside the gene matches. This CDR3 reads CASSLDGRANNEQFF. CDR3 nucleotides: TGTGCCAGCAGCTTAGACGGGAGGGCCAACAATGAGCAGTTCTTC.

V usage is TRBV6-2 or TRBV6-3 and J usage is TRBJ1-5, with D possibly matching TRBD1 (6 bases). V shed 4 bases and J shed 0 bases, with 10 bases lying between them. The germline V gene encodes CDR1 MNHEY and CDR2 SVGEGT. This CDR3 is built from 15 residues. The CDR3 DNA reads TGTGCCAGCAGTTTGACAGGATATAGCAATCAGCCCCAGCATTTT. It translates to CASSLTGYSNQPQHF.

Only a few counts were recorded for this clone. The CDR3 nucleotides are TGTGCCAGCAGCTTGGGCGGTGGGAACACTGAAGCTTTCTTT. Its translation: CASSLGGGNTEAFF. The chain couples TRBV5-6 to TRBJ1-1; D uncertain. The CDR3 consists of 14 residues. Looked up from germline, CDR1 is SGHDT and CDR2 is YYEEEE. Trimming took off 0 bases at V and 1 base at J, with 7 bases between the two ends. Drawing the rest from reference TRBV5-6 and TRBJ1-1, the complete variable domain is DAGVTQSPTHLIKTRGQQVTLRCSPKSGHDTVSWYQQALGQGPQFIFQYYEEEERQRGNFPDRFSGHQFPNYSSELNVNALLLGDSALYLCASSLGGGNTEAFFGQGTRLTVV.

The V gene is TRBV6-6, the J gene TRBJ2-2, with D perhaps matching TRBD2 (9 bases). CDR3 length: 19 residues. CDR1 and CDR2 from the germline V gene are MNHNY and SVGAGI (reference sequence). V was pared by 5 bases and J by 8 bases, with 30 bases between. CDR3 DNA sequence: TGTGCCAGCAGTCAGGCCCTGGACAGGGTGCAGCGGGGGGTAGGGGAGCTGTTTTTT. Its protein is CASSQALDRVQRGVGELFF.

The rearrangement links TRBV25-1 to TRBJ2-7, with a tentative D call TRBD1 (6 bases). This CDR3 comprises 13 residues. With 2 bases removed from V and 3 bases from J, the gap between germline ends came to 8 bases. CDR1 is MGHDK, CDR2 SYGVNS, per germline. The CDR3 spells CASSEGQHYEQYF. The CDR3 coding sequence is TGTGCCAGCAGTGAAGGACAGCACTACGAGCAGTACTTC.

The chain joins TRBV5-1 to TRBJ1-6; 7 bases fit TRBD1. The CDR3 totals 15 residues. The V segment lost 4 bases and the J segment 6 bases; nucleotides outside the gene matches: 7. CDR1 is SGHRS, CDR2 YFSETQ, per germline. The CDR3 bases are TGCGCCAGCAGCCCAGACAGGGATCGTAATTCACCCCTCCACTTT. Amino acid sequence: CASSPDRDRNSPLHF.

This chain links TRBV2 with TRBJ1-4; D is uncertain. Per the germline V gene, CDR1 is SNHLY and CDR2 is FYNNEI. This CDR3 comprises 16 residues. Trimming left V 6 bases short and J 7 bases short, with 21 bases between. The CDR3 is CASSPGPTGGGEKLFF. CDR3 DNA sequence: TGTGCCAGCAGCCCCGGACCAACTGGTGGAGGTGAAAAACTGTTTTTT. The entire variable domain, with the rest obtained from reference TRBV2 and TRBJ1-4, is as follows: EPEVTQTPSHQVTQMGQEVILRCVPISNHLYFYWYRQILGQKVEFLVSFYNNEISEKSEIFDDQFSVERPDGSNFTLKIRSTKLEDSAMYFCASSPGPTGGGEKLFFGSGTQLSVL.

The V gene is TRBV5-6, the J gene TRBJ2-7; 10 bases line up with TRBD1. This CDR3 has 13 residues. Looked up from germline, CDR1 is SGHDT and CDR2 is YYEEEE. The junction had 6 bases not matched to a gene; V was cut back by 6 bases and J by 6 bases. CDR3 residues: CASNRQGAIEQYF. DNA of the CDR3: TGTGCCAGCAACAGACAGGGGGCCATCGAGCAGTACTTC.